This TCR beta chain was identified during a study of T cell responses to AZD1222 COVID-19 vaccine. As concerns this clone: No antigen is known for it.

Data came from immunoSEQ multiplex PCR; TCRdb stores just in-frame clones and leaves some out. Among roughly 100,000 clones listed, about 88% were seen once. Study-wide results and limits: Repertoire sampling occurred only after the peak T cell response. Clonal diversity may have been underestimated in mostly white British donors.

The clonotype comes from an adult in good health. Source: peripheral blood, taken on day 0 of AZD1222 vaccination.

The CDR3 loop reads CASSLPQDRGEQYF. The CDR3 DNA reads TGTGCCAGCAGTTTGCCCCAGGACAGGGGCGAGCAGTACTTC. The chain combines TRBV28 with TRBJ2-7; 9 bases agree with TRBD1. The CDR3 has 14 residues. With V trimmed by 3 bases and J by 6 bases, 6 bases remained unmatched. CDR1 and CDR2 from the germline V gene are MDHEN and SYDVKM.